This T cell receptor beta chain is from a study of T cells in Graves' hyperthyroidism and ophthalmopathy. Overall study results and limits: Blood also contained most expanded thyroid clonotypes above 0.001.

The investigators amplified TCR beta CDR3 regions from RNA transcripts. An initial round of RT-PCR targeting the TCR CDR3 relied on the HTBI primer set. TCRdb reanalysed the multiplex PCR reads using MiXCR and keeps one entry per CDR3 protein. Of 500,000 to 800,000 distinct CDR3 sequences listed, around 13% are singletons. With respect to this clonotype: The antigen is not known.

The germline V gene encodes CDR1 SGHVS and CDR2 FQNEAQ. V lost 3 bases and J lost 7; bases outside the gene matches: 12. The CDR3 covers 16 residues. This chain connects TRBV7-8 to TRBJ2-3, with 8 bases lining up with TRBD1. The sequencing sample was made of blood. The clonotype comes from a woman aged 45-65 years with Graves' ophthalmopathy. CDR3 coding DNA: TGTGCCAGCAGCTTTCGGACAGGGCCGGGGCTGCATACGCAGTATTTT. Translated: CASSFRTGPGLHTQYF.